This T cell receptor beta chain was captured by sequencing in a study of prognosis after radiotherapy for stage I lung cancer. Study-wide background: Participants consisted of stage I non-small cell lung cancer patients, who were enrolled between 2018 and January 2019.

There are 17 residues in the CDR3. The V end lost 3 bases, the J end lost 0 bases, and 14 bases lay between the germline ends. CDR1 and CDR2 (germline): PRHDT, FYEKMQ (reference sequence). This clonotype occurred many times. TCR beta CDR3 was amplified from genomic DNA by two-round multiplex PCR. Amplification during the initial PCR round employed primers specific to each TRBV and TRBJ gene. TCRdb reprocessed the multiplex PCR reads with MiXCR, giving one entry per CDR3 protein. The sample has more than 30,000 distinct CDR3 sequences, over 40% seen once; the top ten hold approximately 15%. The starting material was PBMCs, obtained before or after stereotactic body radiation therapy (not recorded which). The clonotype was recovered from a donor of 50 years or more with non-small cell lung cancer. The V gene is TRBV13, the J gene TRBJ1-4; D perhaps matches TRBD1 (6 bases). The chain's CDR3 is CASSLSRGVPTNEKLFF. The CDR3 DNA reads as TGTGCCAGCAGCTTGTCGAGGGGGGTTCCAACTAATGAAAAACTGTTTTTT.